These 14 T cell receptor beta chains were all obtained from the same sample, sequenced in a study of identical twins. Via MiXCR, TCRdb re-called the 5' RACE reads, giving one row per CDR3 protein. The data show 690,000 or so distinct CDR3 sequences, over 5% seen once. The material sequenced was naive T cells sorted from blood. The receptor source for this set is a man between 18 and 35 years old in good health.

This clonotype was recorded at least ten times. The chain has TRBV12-3 or TRBV12-4 and TRBJ2-2; 11 bases line up with TRBD2. The trim removed 3 bases at V and 6 bases at J, leaving 6 bases unmatched. The CDR3 contains 16 residues. The CDR3 DNA reads TGTGCCAGCAGTTTTTTTAGCGGGAGGGCCGCCGGGGAGCTGTTTTTT. Amino acids: CASSFFSGRAAGELFF.

This clonotype was picked up many times. This sequence joins TRBV6-5 and TRBJ2-1; D tentatively reads TRBD1 or TRBD2 (5 bases each). This CDR3 spans 16 amino acids. Per the germline V gene, CDR1 is MNHEY and CDR2 is SVGAGI. Trimming shortened V by 4 bases and J by 5 bases, and 18 bases separated the two germline ends. CDR3 protein: CASSSSGAKLNNEQFF. In nucleotides, the CDR3 is TGTGCCAGCAGTTCGTCCGGGGCCAAGCTAAACAATGAGCAGTTCTTC.

The chain uses TRBV6-2 or TRBV6-3 and TRBJ1-5; 9 positions agree with TRBD1. V shed 4 bases and J 4 bases; nucleotides not matched to a gene: 11. Germline V gene lookup returns CDR1 MNHEY and CDR2 SVGEGT. CDR3 length: 17 residues. CDR3 residues: CASSSYSSGTGNQPQHF. CDR3 DNA: TGTGCCAGCAGTTCCTACTCATCCGGGACAGGGAATCAGCCCCAGCATTTT.

This clonotype was seen many times. The genes are TRBV12-3 or TRBV12-4 and TRBJ1-2; the match to TRBD1 covers 11 bases. V was pared by 8 bases and J by 8 bases, with 7 bases of the junction left unmatched. The CDR3 is 13 amino acids. The CDR3 DNA reads as TGTGCCAGCGGGACAGGGGGGTTTGACGGCTACACCTTC. This gives the protein CASGTGGFDGYTF.

This clonotype has a count of ten or more. V usage is TRBV4-1 and J usage is TRBJ2-1; D may be TRBD2 (6 bases). Trimming stripped 4 bases from V and 8 bases from J, with 21 bases between. From germline, CDR1 is MGHRA and CDR2 YSYEKL. The CDR3 contains 16 residues. CDR3 bases: TGCGCCAGCAGCCGATTAGCCGGGACTTCACTCGATGAGCAGTTCTTC. Amino acids: CASSRLAGTSLDEQFF.

This clonotype was recorded a few times. The rearrangement joins TRBV6-1 to TRBJ1-2, with D maybe TRBD1 (6 bases). There are 14 residues in the CDR3. Germline CDR1 is MNHNS and CDR2 is SASEGT. V dropped 6 bases and J dropped 8 bases, with 19 bases sitting between them. The CDR3 is CASRRPGVGWGYTF. The DNA of the CDR3 is TGTGCCAGCAGACGGCCAGGGGTCGGTTGGGGCTACACCTTC.

This rearrangement joins TRBV29-1 to TRBJ1-5; D may be TRBD1 (6 bases). This CDR3 comprises 14 residues. The germline gives CDR1 SQVTM, CDR2 ANQGSEA. With 8 bases removed from V and 4 bases from J, the gap between germline ends came to 18 bases. The CDR3 is CSFRTGGLNQPQHF. CDR3 coding DNA: TGCAGCTTTCGGACGGGGGGGCTAAATCAGCCCCAGCATTTT.

A few counts support this clonotype. The rearrangement joins TRBV6-2 or TRBV6-3 to TRBJ2-2, with D perhaps matching TRBD1 or TRBD2 (5 bases each). Trimming took off 5 bases at V and 2 bases at J, with 9 bases between the two ends. The CDR3 length is 14 residues. Germline values: CDR1 MNHEY, CDR2 SVGEGT. This chain's CDR3 is CASSRGGNTGELFF. The CDR3 DNA follows: TGTGCCAGCAGTCGGGGCGGCAACACCGGGGAGCTGTTTTTT.

This clonotype was observed a few times. The chain has TRBV12-3 or TRBV12-4 and TRBJ2-3; 10 bases agree with TRBD2. V lost 6 bases, J lost 2 bases, and 8 bases stayed unmatched. This CDR3 spans 16 amino acids. In nucleotides, the CDR3 is TGTGCCAGCAGCACCGGACTAGCGGACCTCACAGATACGCAGTATTTT. Translating gives CASSTGLADLTDTQYF.

J is TRBJ2-1 and V is TRBV12-3 or TRBV12-4, with 14 positions matching TRBD2. CDR3 length equals 22 residues. Trimming cost V 2 bases and J 4 bases; bases outside gene matches: 19. The CDR3, as DNA: TGTGCCAGCAGTTTAAGGTTCCAGACTAGCGGGAGGGCTTTTAAGGGATACAATGAGCAGTTCTTC. It is translated as CASSLRFQTSGRAFKGYNEQFF.

This clonotype was detected ten times or more. The rearrangement joins TRBV7-2 to TRBJ1-5, with D perhaps matching TRBD1 (6 bases). This CDR3 region has 15 residues. V dropped 1 base and J dropped 5 bases, with 12 bases sitting between them. Per the germline V gene, CDR1 is SGHTA and CDR2 is FQGNSA. The CDR3 region has the DNA TGTGCCAGCAGCTTAGAGGGGGGAAAGGATCAGCCCCAGCATTTT. Translating gives CASSLEGGKDQPQHF.

The chain links TRBV7-3 to TRBJ2-3, with a weak D call TRBD1 (5 bases). V was clipped by 5 bases and J by 3 bases, with 18 bases between them. The germline V gene has CDR1 SGHTA and CDR2 FQGTGA. The CDR3 has 16 residues. This CDR3 reads CASSPTPGSFTDTQYF. The CDR3, as DNA: TGTGCCAGCAGCCCAACCCCAGGGTCATTTACAGATACGCAGTATTTT.

This clonotype was picked up many times. V is TRBV12-3 or TRBV12-4 and J is TRBJ2-5; TRBD1 aligns across 9 bases. The CDR3 runs 13 residues. V lost 5 bases to trimming and J lost 3 bases; unmatched junction nucleotides: 1. CDR3 protein: CASSRTGEETQYF. CDR3 nucleotides: TGTGCCAGCAGTCGGACAGGGGAAGAGACCCAGTACTTC.

This clonotype has at least ten counts. The chain uses TRBV4-1 and TRBJ2-5; tentatively, D is TRBD1 or TRBD2 (5 bases each). V lost 2 bases, J lost 1 base, and 11 bases lay in between. The CDR3 is 15 residues long. CDR1 is MGHRA and CDR2 is YSYEKL in the germline V gene. The CDR3, as DNA: TGCGCCAGCAGCCAATTTCGGGGCATCCAAGAGACCCAGTACTTC. It translates to CASSQFRGIQETQYF.